These T cell receptor beta chains were read from a single sample in a study of control samples from healthy donors and cancer patients. The repertoire was sequenced with immunoSEQ multiplex PCR; TCRdb's copy has only in-frame clones and lacks some. The sample consists of roughly 130,000 clones, approximately 92% of them appearing once. Sequenced material: blood. Receptor source: a man aged 18 to 30 in good health. CDR3s include the opening cysteine and the closing phenylalanine or tryptophan. The order of the fields is clone size, J gene, V gene, D gene, CDR3 protein, CDR3 DNA. D genes are given only for firm matches. Only some rows state a clone size, as once, few, many or a class for expanded clones.

- TRBJ2-1 TRBV7-2 - CASSLRDLNEQFF TGTGCCAGCAGCTTGCGGGATCTCAATGAGCAGTTCTTC
- TRBJ1-2 TRBV19 - CASSTSPGASYGYTF TGTGCCAGTAGTACGTCACCAGGGGCATCCTATGGCTACACCTTC
once TRBJ1-1 TRBV12-3/TRBV12-4 TRBD1 CASNVRDRVAFF TGTGCCAGCAATGTCCGGGACAGGGTAGCTTTCTTT
- TRBJ2-3 TRBV15 - CATSSLASPDTQYF TGTGCCACCAGCAGTCTGGCCAGCCCCGATACGCAGTATTTT
- TRBJ1-6 TRBV9 - CASSVAEDNSPLHF TGTGCCAGCAGCGTAGCGGAGGACAATTCACCCCTCCACTTT
- TRBJ1-2 TRBV6-2/TRBV6-3 - CASSYSGGLGYTF TGTGCCAGCAGTTACTCGGGGGGGCTTGGCTACACCTTC
- TRBJ2-3 TRBV11-2 - CASSLGLAYASTDTQYF TGTGCCAGCAGCTTAGGTCTAGCGTATGCTAGCACAGATACGCAGTATTTT
once TRBJ1-2 TRBV7-8 - CASSRTDLDGYTF TGTGCCAGCAGCCGGACTGATTTGGACGGCTACACCTTC
- TRBJ2-1 TRBV10-3 TRBD2 CPPGREDNEQFF TGTCCCCCAGGGAGGGAGGACAATGAGCAGTTCTTC
- TRBJ1-1 TRBV27 - CASSLGPMNTEAFF TGTGCCAGCAGCCTTGGGCCCATGAACACTGAAGCTTTCTTT
- TRBJ2-1 TRBV9 - CASSVDVGSYNEQFF TGTGCCAGCAGCGTAGATGTGGGGAGCTACAATGAGCAGTTCTTC
once TRBJ2-3 TRBV5-1 - CASSLGASRDTQYF TGCGCCAGCAGCTTGGGGGCTTCGAGAGATACGCAGTATTTT
- TRBJ2-3 TRBV6-2/TRBV6-3 TRBD2 CASSRLAGGEFYTQYF TGTGCCAGCAGTCGACTAGCGGGGGGGGAATTCTATACGCAGTATTTT
- TRBJ1-5 TRBV20-1 - CSASPGFNQPQHF TGCAGTGCTAGTCCAGGGTTCAATCAGCCCCAGCATTTT
- TRBJ1-2 TRBV30 - CAWTQSRTKNYGYTF TGTGCCTGGACCCAAAGTCGGACGAAGAACTATGGCTACACCTTC
- TRBJ1-2 TRBV4-1 - CASSQEPAISNYGYTF TGCGCCAGCAGCCAAGAACCCGCCATTTCTAACTATGGCTACACCTTC
few TRBJ1-2 TRBV18 - CASSPGAQSFGYTF TGTGCCAGCTCACCCGGCGCCCAGAGTTTCGGCTACACCTTC
- TRBJ2-1 TRBV3-1/TRBV3-2 - CASSQATSNEQFF TGTGCCAGCAGCCAAGCGACTAGCAATGAGCAGTTCTTC
- TRBJ2-1 TRBV5-5 - CASSLEANSYNEQFF TGTGCCAGCAGCTTGGAAGCAAACTCCTACAATGAGCAGTTCTTC
once TRBJ1-4 TRBV27 - CASRKEGATNEKLFF TGTGCCAGCAGAAAGGAGGGCGCAACTAATGAAAAACTGTTTTTT
- TRBJ1-1 TRBV27 - CASSLRAGYTEAFF TGTGCCAGCAGTTTACGGGCGGGGTACACTGAAGCTTTCTTT
- TRBJ1-2 TRBV5-4 TRBD1 CASSLDPQGASYGYTF TGTGCCAGCAGCTTGGACCCCCAGGGGGCAAGCTATGGCTACACCTTC
- TRBJ2-7 TRBV28 TRBD1 CASSFYRGQAPYEQYF TGTGCCAGCAGTTTCTACAGGGGGCAGGCCCCCTACGAGCAGTACTTC
- TRBJ2-5 TRBV6-5 TRBD2 CASSWAGEQETQYF TGTGCCAGCAGTTGGGCGGGGGAACAAGAGACCCAGTACTTC
- TRBJ1-6 TRBV11-2 - CASTPEGSINSPLHF TGTGCCAGCACCCCAGAGGGGTCGATAAATTCACCCCTCCACTTT
once TRBJ2-6 TRBV5-4 TRBD1 CASSPSGQGAYSGANVLTF TGTGCCAGCAGCCCGTCGGGACAGGGGGCTTACTCTGGGGCCAACGTCCTGACTTTC
- TRBJ2-7 TRBV7-9 - CASSLDSSYEQYF TGTGCCAGCAGCTTAGACAGCTCCTACGAGCAGTACTTC
- TRBJ2-5 TRBV7-2 TRBD1 CASSLGLTRQGETQYF TGTGCCAGCAGCTTAGGACTTACCCGACAGGGAGAGACCCAGTACTTC
- TRBJ1-3 TRBV28 TRBD1 CASREDRPSSGNTIYF TGTGCCAGCCGGGAGGACAGGCCCAGCTCTGGAAACACCATATATTTT
- TRBJ1-2 TRBV24-1 - CATSDPGLNYGYTF TGTGCCACCAGTGATCCAGGGCTAAACTATGGCTACACCTTC
- TRBJ2-6 TRBV5-6 - CASSLYGAGANVLTF TGTGCCAGCAGCTTGTACGGGGCTGGGGCCAACGTCCTGACTTTC
- TRBJ1-1 TRBV9 - CASSVTFGGYTEAFF TGTGCCAGCAGCGTAACTTTCGGGGGTTACACTGAAGCTTTCTTT
- TRBJ1-5 TRBV15 TRBD1 CATADRVNQPQHF TGTGCCACAGCCGACAGGGTAAATCAGCCCCAGCATTTT
once TRBJ1-2 TRBV25-1 - CASSESGKPYGYTF TGTGCCAGCAGTGAATCCGGGAAGCCCTATGGCTACACCTTC
once TRBJ2-2 TRBV3-1/TRBV3-2 TRBD2 CASSPLGTRGTGELFF TGTGCCAGCAGCCCCTTGGGGACTAGAGGCACCGGGGAGCTGTTTTTT
- TRBJ2-2 TRBV12-3/TRBV12-4 - CAIDDMGELFF TGTGCCATCGACGACATGGGGGAGCTGTTTTTT
- TRBJ1-6 TRBV11-2 TRBD1 CASSLGDHRGYNSPLHF TGTGCCAGCAGCTTGGGGGATCACAGGGGTTATAATTCACCCCTCCACTTT
- TRBJ2-1 TRBV28 - CASSPSGTQNSYNEQFF TGTGCCAGCAGTCCATCCGGGACCCAAAATTCCTACAATGAGCAGTTCTTC
- TRBJ2-1 TRBV5-5 - CASSSQQGRSDNEQFF TGTGCCAGCAGCTCTCAACAGGGTAGGAGTGACAATGAGCAGTTCTTC
- TRBJ1-1 TRBV6-5 - CASSYGGTNTEAFF TGTGCCAGCAGTTACGGGGGGACGAACACTGAAGCTTTCTTT
- TRBJ2-2 TRBV19 - CASSISGPGGELFF TGTGCCAGTAGTATTTCCGGGCCCGGCGGGGAGCTGTTTTTT
- TRBJ2-5 TRBV11-3 TRBD2 CASSLGRGGRETQYF TGTGCCAGCAGCTTAGGGCGGGGGGGCCGAGAGACCCAGTACTTC
- TRBJ2-5 TRBV9 - CASSVAASQVQETQYF TGTGCCAGCAGCGTAGCGGCTAGTCAGGTCCAAGAGACCCAGTACTTC
- TRBJ2-2 TRBV5-6 - CASSLTGGPLPGELFF TGTGCCAGCAGCTTGACCGGGGGGCCGCTTCCCGGGGAGCTGTTTTTT
- TRBJ2-2 TRBV6-1 - CASSEFQDGELFF TGTGCCAGCAGTGAATTCCAAGACGGGGAGCTGTTTTTT
- TRBJ1-1 TRBV30 - CAWSGSPGALGEAFF TGTGCCTGGAGTGGCTCGCCAGGGGCTCTCGGTGAAGCTTTCTTT
- TRBJ2-3 TRBV29-1 - CSVAPQGSTDTQYF TGCAGCGTTGCCCCCCAGGGGAGCACAGATACGCAGTATTTT
- TRBJ1-2 TRBV7-9 - CASSPGQGLLDGYTF TGTGCCAGCAGCCCAGGGCAGGGGCTCCTAGATGGCTACACCTTC